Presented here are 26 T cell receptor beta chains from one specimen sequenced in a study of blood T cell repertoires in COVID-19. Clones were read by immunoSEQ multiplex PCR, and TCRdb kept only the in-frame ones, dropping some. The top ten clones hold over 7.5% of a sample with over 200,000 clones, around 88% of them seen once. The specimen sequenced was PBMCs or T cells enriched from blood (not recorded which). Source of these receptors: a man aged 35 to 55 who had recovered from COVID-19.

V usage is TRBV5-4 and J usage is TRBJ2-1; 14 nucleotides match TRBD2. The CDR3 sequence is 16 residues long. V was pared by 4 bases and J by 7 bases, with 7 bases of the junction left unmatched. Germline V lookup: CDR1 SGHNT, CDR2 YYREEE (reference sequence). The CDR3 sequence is CASSGRTSGGPNEQFF. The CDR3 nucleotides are TGTGCCAGCAGCGGACGGACTAGCGGGGGGCCGAATGAGCAGTTCTTC.

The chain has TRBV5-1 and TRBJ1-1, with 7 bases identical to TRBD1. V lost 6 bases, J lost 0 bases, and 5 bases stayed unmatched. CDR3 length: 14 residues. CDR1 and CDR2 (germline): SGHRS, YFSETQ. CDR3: CASMEGALNTEAFF. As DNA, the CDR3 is TGCGCCAGCATGGAGGGGGCCTTGAACACTGAAGCTTTCTTT. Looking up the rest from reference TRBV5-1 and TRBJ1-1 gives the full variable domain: KAGVTQTPRYLIKTRGQQVTLSCSPISGHRSVSWYQQTPGQGLQFLFEYFSETQRNKGNFPGRFSGRQFSNSRSEMNVSTLELGDSALYLCASMEGALNTEAFFGQGTRLTVV.

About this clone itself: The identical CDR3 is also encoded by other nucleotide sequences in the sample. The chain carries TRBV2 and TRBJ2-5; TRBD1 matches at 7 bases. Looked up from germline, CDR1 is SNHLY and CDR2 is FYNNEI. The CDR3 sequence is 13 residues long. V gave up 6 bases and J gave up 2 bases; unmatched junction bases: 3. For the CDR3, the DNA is TGTGCCAGCAGCCGGGACAGACAAGAGACCCAGTACTTC. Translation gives CASSRDRQETQYF.

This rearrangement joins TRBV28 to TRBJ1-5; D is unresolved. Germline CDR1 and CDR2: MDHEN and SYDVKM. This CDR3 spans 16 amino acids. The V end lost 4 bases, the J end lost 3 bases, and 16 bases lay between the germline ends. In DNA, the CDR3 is TGTGCCAGCAGTTCCATTCGGACGGGAAACAATCAGCCCCAGCATTTT. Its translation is CASSSIRTGNNQPQHF.

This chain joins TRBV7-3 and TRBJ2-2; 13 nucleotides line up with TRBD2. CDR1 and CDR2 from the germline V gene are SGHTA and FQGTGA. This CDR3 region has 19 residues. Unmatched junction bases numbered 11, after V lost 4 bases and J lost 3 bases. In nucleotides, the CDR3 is TGTGCCAGCAGCTCCGAGAAACTAGCGGGAGGGCATTACACCGGGGAGCTGTTTTTT. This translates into CASSSEKLAGGHYTGELFF.

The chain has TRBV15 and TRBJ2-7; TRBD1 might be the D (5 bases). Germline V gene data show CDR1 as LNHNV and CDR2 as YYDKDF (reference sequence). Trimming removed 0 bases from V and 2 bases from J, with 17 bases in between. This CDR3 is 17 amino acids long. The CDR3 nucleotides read TGTGCCACCAGCAGAGATTTTGGTCAGGACATTGCCTACGAGCAGTACTTC. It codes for CATSRDFGQDIAYEQYF.

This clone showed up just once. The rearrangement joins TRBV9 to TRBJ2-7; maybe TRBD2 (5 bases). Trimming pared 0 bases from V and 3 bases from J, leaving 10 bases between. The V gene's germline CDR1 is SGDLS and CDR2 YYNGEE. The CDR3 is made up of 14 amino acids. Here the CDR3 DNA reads TGTGCCAGCAGCGTAGCGGGGAAGAACTACGAGCAGTACTTC. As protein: CASSVAGKNYEQYF.

CDR3 DNA sequence: TGTGCCAGCAGTGAGACAGGGCTCATGAACACTGAAGCTTTCTTT. Translated, it gives CASSETGLMNTEAFF. J is TRBJ1-1 and V is TRBV6-1; TRBD1 matches 7 bases. The junction had 4 bases not matched to a gene; V was cut back by 3 bases and J by 0 bases. This CDR3 is built from 15 residues. Germline-derived CDR1 and CDR2 are MNHNS and SASEGT.

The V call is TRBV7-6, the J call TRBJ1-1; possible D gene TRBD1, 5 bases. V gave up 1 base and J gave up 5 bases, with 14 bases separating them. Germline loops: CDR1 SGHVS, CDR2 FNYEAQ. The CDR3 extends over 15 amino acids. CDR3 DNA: TGTGCCAGCAGCTTAGACGCGCGGGGGGTTACTGAAGCTTTCTTT. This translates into CASSLDARGVTEAFF.

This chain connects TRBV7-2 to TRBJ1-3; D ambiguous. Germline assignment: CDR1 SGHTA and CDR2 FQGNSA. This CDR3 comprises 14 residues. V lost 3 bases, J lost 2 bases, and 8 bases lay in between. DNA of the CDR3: TGTGCCAGCAGCTTCGACACGACTGGAAACACCATATATTTT. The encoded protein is CASSFDTTGNTIYF.

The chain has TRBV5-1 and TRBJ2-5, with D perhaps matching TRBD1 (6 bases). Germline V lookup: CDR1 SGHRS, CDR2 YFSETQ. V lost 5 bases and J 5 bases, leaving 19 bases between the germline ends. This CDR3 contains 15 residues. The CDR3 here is CASSLFRGVGETQYF. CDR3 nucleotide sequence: TGCGCCAGCAGTTTGTTCAGGGGAGTCGGGGAGACCCAGTACTTC.

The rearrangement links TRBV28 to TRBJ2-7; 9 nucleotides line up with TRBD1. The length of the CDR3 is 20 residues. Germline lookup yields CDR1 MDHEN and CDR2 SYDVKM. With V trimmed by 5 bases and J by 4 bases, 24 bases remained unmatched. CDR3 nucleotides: TGTGCCAGCAGTCCGATTCGGATGGGACAGGGATCCAGGGAAGGATACGAGCAGTACTTC. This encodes CASSPIRMGQGSREGYEQYF. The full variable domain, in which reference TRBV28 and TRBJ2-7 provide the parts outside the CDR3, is DVKVTQSSRYLVKRTGEKVFLECVQDMDHENMFWYRQDPGLGLRLIYFSYDVKMKEKGDIPEGYSVSREKKERFSLILESASTNQTSMYLCASSPIRMGQGSREGYEQYFGPGTRLTVT.

The chain's CDR3 is CASSPQANSNQPQHF. CDR3 sequence (DNA): TGTGCCAGCAGCCCACAGGCGAATAGCAATCAGCCCCAGCATTTT. The chain recombines TRBV5-5 with TRBJ1-5; D possibly corresponds to TRBD1 (5 bases). The CDR3 runs to 15 residues. Deletions cut 4 bases from V and 0 bases from J, with 11 bases between. Germline values: CDR1 SGHKS, CDR2 YYEKEE (reference sequence).

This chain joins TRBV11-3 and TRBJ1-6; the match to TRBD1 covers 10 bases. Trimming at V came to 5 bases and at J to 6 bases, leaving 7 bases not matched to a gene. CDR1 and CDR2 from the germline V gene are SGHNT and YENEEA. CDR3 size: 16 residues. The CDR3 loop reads CASSGTGAVGNSPLHF. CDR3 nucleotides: TGTGCCAGCAGCGGGACAGGGGCGGTGGGTAATTCACCCCTCCACTTT.

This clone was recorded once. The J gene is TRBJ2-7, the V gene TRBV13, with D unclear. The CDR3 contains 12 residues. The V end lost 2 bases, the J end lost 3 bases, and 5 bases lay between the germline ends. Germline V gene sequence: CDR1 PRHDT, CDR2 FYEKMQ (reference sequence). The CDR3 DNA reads TGTGCCAGCAGCTTACGCGGCTACGAGCAGTACTTC. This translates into CASSLRGYEQYF.

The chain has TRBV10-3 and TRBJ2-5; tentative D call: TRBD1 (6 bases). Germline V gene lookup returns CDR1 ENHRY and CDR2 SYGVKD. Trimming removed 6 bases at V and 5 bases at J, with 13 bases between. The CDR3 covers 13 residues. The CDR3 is CAIRGDIGETQYF. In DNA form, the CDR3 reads TGTGCCATCAGGGGGGACATCGGGGAGACCCAGTACTTC.

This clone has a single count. Here the CDR3 reads CASGLETGPQETQYF. The CDR3 DNA sequence: TGTGCTAGTGGTTTGGAGACAGGGCCCCAAGAGACCCAGTACTTC. The chain links TRBV12-5 to TRBJ2-5; 7 positions match TRBD1. CDR1 and CDR2 (germline): LGHNT, FRNRAP. The CDR3 covers 15 residues. V dropped 1 base and J dropped 1; count of bases not matched to a gene: 3.

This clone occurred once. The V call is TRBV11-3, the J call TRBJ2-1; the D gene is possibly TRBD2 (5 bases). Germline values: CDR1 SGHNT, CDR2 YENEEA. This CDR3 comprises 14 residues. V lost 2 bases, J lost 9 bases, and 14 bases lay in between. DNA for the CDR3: TGTGCCAGCAGCTTACTAAAGGCGAGCGGTGAGCAGTTCTTC. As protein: CASSLLKASGEQFF.

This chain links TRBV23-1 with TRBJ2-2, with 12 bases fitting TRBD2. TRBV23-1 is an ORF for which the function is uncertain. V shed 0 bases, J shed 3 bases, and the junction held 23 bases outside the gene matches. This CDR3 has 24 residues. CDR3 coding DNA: TGCGCCAGCAGTCAATCTAAGGCAGGGAGGACTAGCGGGGCGCGCTTGACCTACACCGGGGAGCTGTTTTTT. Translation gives CASSQSKAGRTSGARLTYTGELFF.

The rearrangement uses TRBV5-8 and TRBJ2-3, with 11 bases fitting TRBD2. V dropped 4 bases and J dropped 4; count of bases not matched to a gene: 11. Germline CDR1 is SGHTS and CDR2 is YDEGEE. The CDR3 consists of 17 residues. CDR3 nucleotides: TGTGCCAGCAGCCGGGGACTAGCGGACGTCGCGGCAGATACGCAGTATTTT. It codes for CASSRGLADVAADTQYF.

The CDR3 protein is CASSPSGTDHGYTF. In DNA, the CDR3 is TGTGCCAGCAGCCCCTCCGGGACAGATCACGGCTACACCTTC. This chain links TRBV7-2 with TRBJ1-2, with 7 positions matching TRBD1. Germline CDR1 SGHTA, CDR2 FQGNSA. After removal of 5 bases from V and 8 bases from J, the junction contained 11 bases not matched to a gene. CDR3 length: 14 residues.

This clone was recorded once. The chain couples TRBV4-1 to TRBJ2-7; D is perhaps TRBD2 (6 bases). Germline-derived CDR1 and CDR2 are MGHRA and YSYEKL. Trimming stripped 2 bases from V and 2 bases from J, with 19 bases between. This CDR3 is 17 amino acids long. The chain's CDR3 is CASSQSVPGLGAYEQYF. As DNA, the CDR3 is TGCGCCAGCAGCCAATCCGTACCGGGACTGGGGGCCTACGAGCAGTACTTC.

The CDR3 loop is CASSLEAGATEAFF. CDR3 bases: TGTGCCAGCAGCTTAGAGGCGGGGGCCACTGAAGCTTTCTTT. The V and J genes are TRBV7-9 and TRBJ1-1; TRBD1 is a possible D gene (6 bases). The length of the CDR3 is 14 residues. Germline V gene lookup returns CDR1 SEHNR and CDR2 FQNEAQ (reference sequence). V was clipped by 1 base and J by 4 bases, with 10 bases between them.

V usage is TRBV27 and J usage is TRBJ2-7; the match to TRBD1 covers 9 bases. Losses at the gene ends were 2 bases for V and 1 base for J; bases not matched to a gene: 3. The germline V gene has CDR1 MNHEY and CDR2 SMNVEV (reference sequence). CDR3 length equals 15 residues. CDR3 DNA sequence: TGTGCCAGCAGTTTAGGGACAGGGCCTTCCTACGAGCAGTACTTC. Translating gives CASSLGTGPSYEQYF.

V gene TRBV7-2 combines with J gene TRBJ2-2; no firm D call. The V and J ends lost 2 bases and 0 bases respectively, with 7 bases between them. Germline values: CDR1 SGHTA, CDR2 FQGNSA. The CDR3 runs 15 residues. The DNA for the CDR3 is TGTGCCAGCAGCTTAAACGGAGCGAACACCGGGGAGCTGTTTTTT. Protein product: CASSLNGANTGELFF.

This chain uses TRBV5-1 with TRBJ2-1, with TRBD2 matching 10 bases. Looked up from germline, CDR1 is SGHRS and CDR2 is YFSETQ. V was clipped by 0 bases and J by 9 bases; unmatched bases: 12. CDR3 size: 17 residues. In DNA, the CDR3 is TGCGCCAGCAGCTTGGCGGCTAGCGGGGGCCGCGAGGGTGAGCAGTTCTTC. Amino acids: CASSLAASGGREGEQFF.